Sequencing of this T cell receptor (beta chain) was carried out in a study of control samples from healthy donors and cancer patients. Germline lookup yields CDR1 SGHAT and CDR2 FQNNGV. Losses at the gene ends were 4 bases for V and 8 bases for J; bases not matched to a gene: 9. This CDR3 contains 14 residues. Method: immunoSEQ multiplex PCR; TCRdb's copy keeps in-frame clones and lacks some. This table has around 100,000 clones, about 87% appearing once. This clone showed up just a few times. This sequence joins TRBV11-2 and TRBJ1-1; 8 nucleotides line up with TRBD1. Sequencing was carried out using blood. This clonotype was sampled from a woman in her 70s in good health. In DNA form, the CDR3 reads TGTGCCAGCAGCTCCCCCCGGACAGGGCGGGAAGCTTTCTTT. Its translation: CASSSPRTGREAFF.